These 18 T cell receptor beta chains originate from one sample sequenced in a study of blood T cell repertoires in COVID-19. Only in-frame clones appear in the TCRdb table, and some are missing; sequencing was by immunoSEQ multiplex PCR. This sample has 220,000 or so clones, with 85% to 90% found just once. Sequencing input: PBMCs or T cells enriched from blood (not recorded which). These receptors were obtained from a man aged 30-40 years who had been exposed to COVID-19.

The genes are TRBV11-2 and TRBJ1-6; tentatively, D is TRBD1 (5 bases). Germline V gene sequence: CDR1 SGHAT, CDR2 FQNNGV. CDR3 length: 16 residues. V lost 6 bases, J lost 0 bases, and 12 bases lay in between. CDR3 residues: CASSRGSSSYNSPLHF. CDR3 DNA: TGTGCCAGCAGTAGGGGTTCGAGCTCCTATAATTCACCCCTCCACTTT.

The rearrangement uses TRBV19 and TRBJ2-5; maybe TRBD2 (6 bases). This CDR3 contains 13 residues. The germline V gene has CDR1 LNHDA and CDR2 SQIVND (reference sequence). Trimming stripped 6 bases from V and 4 bases from J, with 12 bases between. Written as DNA, the CDR3 is TGTGCCAGTAGGGGCGGGGCGGTAGAGACCCAGTACTTC. Its protein product is CASRGGAVETQYF.

The chain recombines TRBV7-8 with TRBJ1-6; maybe TRBD1 (6 bases). Per the germline V gene, CDR1 is SGHVS and CDR2 is FQNEAQ. The V and J ends lost 8 bases and 3 bases respectively, with 29 bases between them. This CDR3 contains 20 residues. The CDR3, as DNA: TGTGCCAGCGCCTTACGGGGCCGGGGGGCTGCCACCAACTATAATTCACCCCTCCACTTT. Its translation: CASALRGRGAATNYNSPLHF.

This clone was counted once. The CDR3 DNA follows: TGTGCCAGCAGCCAAGTATCGTTGGGCAGTGAAAAACTGTTTTTT. It is translated as CASSQVSLGSEKLFF. The chain couples TRBV3-1 (or the pseudogene TRBV3-2) to TRBJ1-4, with D hard to call. The V end was cut by 1 base, the J end by 7 bases, with 13 bases between. The CDR3 spans 15 residues. Germline-derived CDR1 and CDR2 are LGHDT and YNNKEL (reference sequence).

The chain carries TRBV2 and TRBJ2-5; tentatively, D is TRBD2 (7 bases). The CDR3 spans 13 residues. In germline, CDR1 is SNHLY, CDR2 FYNNEI. V dropped 4 bases and J dropped 7 bases, with 13 bases sitting between them. The CDR3 DNA is TGTGCCAGCAGTGCGGGGGCGGGGGTGACCCAGTACTTC. Amino acids: CASSAGAGVTQYF.

The rearrangement uses TRBV6-6 and TRBJ2-2; 9 bases are a match to TRBD1. The CDR3 loop spans 17 amino acids. Trimming at V came to 6 bases and at J to 3 bases, leaving 11 bases not matched to a gene. CDR1 and CDR2 from the germline V gene are MNHNY and SVGAGI (reference sequence). CDR3 nucleotides: TGTGCCAGCAGGCGAGCCGGACAGGGGAGTCACACCGGGGAGCTGTTTTTT. Its protein product is CASRRAGQGSHTGELFF.

V is TRBV19 and J is TRBJ1-2; 8 positions agree with TRBD1. Trimming cost V 3 bases and J 7 bases; bases outside gene matches: 7. Germline-derived CDR1 and CDR2 are LNHDA and SQIVND (reference sequence). The CDR3 spans 14 residues. This CDR3 reads CASSIRGREGGYTF. The CDR3 DNA reads as TGTGCCAGTAGTATCAGGGGGCGCGAGGGTGGCTACACCTTC.

The V gene is TRBV7-9, the J gene TRBJ2-1, with D perhaps matching TRBD2 (6 bases). Germline V gives CDR1 SEHNR, CDR2 FQNEAQ (reference sequence). The CDR3 runs to 14 residues. The germline V and J ends were trimmed by 6 bases and 4 bases, with 13 bases remaining between them. CDR3 nucleotide sequence: TGTGCCAGCAGGCCCCCGGAGGGATACAATGAGCAGTTCTTC. Its translation is CASRPPEGYNEQFF.

The chain employs TRBV9 and TRBJ2-1, with TRBD2 identical over 9 bases. V gave up 4 bases and J gave up 0 bases; unmatched junction bases: 2. The CDR3 has 15 residues. Germline loops: CDR1 SGDLS, CDR2 YYNGEE. CDR3 nucleotides: TGTGCCAGCAGCAGCGGGGGGCTCTCCTACAATGAGCAGTTCTTC. Residues: CASSSGGLSYNEQFF.

The CDR3 spells CASSWDSPGTTGELFF. The CDR3 DNA reads TGTGCCAGCAGCTGGGACTCCCCGGGGACCACCGGGGAGCTGTTTTTT. The V gene is TRBV7-6, the J gene TRBJ2-2; D perhaps matches TRBD2 (6 bases). Trimming removed 4 bases at V and 4 bases at J, with 16 bases between. This CDR3 spans 16 amino acids. From germline, CDR1 is SGHVS and CDR2 FNYEAQ. Variable domain in full (rest from reference TRBV7-6 and TRBJ2-2): GAGVSQSPRYKVTKRGQDVALRCDPISGHVSLYWYRQALGQGPEFLTYFNYEAQQDKSGLPNDRFSAERPEGSISTLTIQRTEQRDSAMYRCASSWDSPGTTGELFFGEGSRLTVL.

This rearrangement joins TRBV9 to TRBJ2-5; 7 nucleotides agree with TRBD1. From germline, CDR1 is SGDLS and CDR2 YYNGEE. There are 13 residues in the CDR3. Unmatched junction bases numbered 1, after V lost 4 bases and J lost 1 base. This CDR3 is CASSRDSQETQYF. In nucleotides, the CDR3 is TGTGCCAGCAGCAGGGACAGCCAAGAGACCCAGTACTTC.

This clone has just a few counts. This rearrangement joins TRBV10-2 to TRBJ2-2; TRBD2 matches at 11 bases. Germline-derived CDR1 and CDR2 are WSHSY and SAAADI. V lost 5 bases, J lost 7 bases, and 6 bases stayed unmatched. The CDR3 contains 15 residues. CDR3 DNA sequence: TGCGCCAGCAGTCTAGCGGGGGGTACTAACGGGGAGCTGTTTTTT. Translation gives CASSLAGGTNGELFF.

J is TRBJ2-3 and V is TRBV2, with 9 bases fitting TRBD2. V dropped 6 bases and J dropped 7; count of bases not matched to a gene: 2. The CDR3 has 12 amino acids. Germline CDR1 reads SNHLY; CDR2 reads FYNNEI. CDR3 loop: CASRAGGNTQYF. The CDR3, as DNA: TGTGCCAGCAGAGCGGGGGGAAATACGCAGTATTTT.

This CDR3 is CASSRGDGQNTEAFF. CDR3 sequence (DNA): TGTGCCAGCAGTCGAGGTGACGGCCAAAACACTGAAGCTTTCTTT. The chain employs TRBV21-1 and TRBJ1-1. TRBV21-1 is an annotated pseudogene. This CDR3 region has 15 residues.

The rearrangement links TRBV5-1 to TRBJ1-4, with 12 bases that match TRBD1. CDR1 is SGHRS, CDR2 YFSETQ, per germline. The V gene end was trimmed by 4 bases and the J gene end by 1 base; junction bases not matched to a gene: 5. The CDR3 totals 17 residues. The CDR3 DNA follows: TGCGCCAGCAGCCCGGGACAGGGGGCGAAAACTAATGAAAAACTGTTTTTT. This gives the protein CASSPGQGAKTNEKLFF.

The rearrangement uses TRBV5-1 and TRBJ1-2; 11 bases fit TRBD1. CDR3 length equals 15 residues. J gave up 4 bases and V 4 bases, and 6 bases lay outside the gene matches. CDR1 and CDR2 (germline): SGHRS, YFSETQ. CDR3 sequence reads: CASSPGTGGLYGYTF. Here the CDR3 DNA reads TGCGCCAGCAGCCCGGGGACAGGGGGACTCTATGGCTACACCTTC.

The chain links TRBV7-2 to TRBJ2-1; the D gene is possibly TRBD1 (6 bases). The CDR3 extends over 14 amino acids. Germline CDR1 reads SGHTA; CDR2 reads FQGNSA. Trimming took off 4 bases at V and 8 bases at J, with 15 bases between the two ends. The CDR3 sequence: CASSSNTGTYEQFF. Written as DNA, the CDR3 is TGTGCCAGCAGCTCAAACACCGGGACATATGAGCAGTTCTTC. Based on the CDR3 plus reference TRBV7-2 and TRBJ2-1, the full variable domain is GAGVSQSPSNKVTEKGKDVELRCDPISGHTALYWYRQSLGQGLEFLIYFQGNSAPDKSGLPSDRFSAERTGGSVSTLTIQRTQQEDSAVYLCASSSNTGTYEQFFGPGTRLTVL.

In its sample, this clone was seen once. This chain links TRBV5-5 with TRBJ2-7, with 9 bases identical to TRBD1. The CDR3 loop spans 14 amino acids. V was pared by 4 bases and J by 6 bases, with 8 bases of the junction left unmatched. Germline V CDR1 and CDR2: SGHKS, YYEKEE (reference sequence). CDR3: CASSPWDRVGEQYF. The CDR3 nucleotides are TGTGCCAGCAGCCCTTGGGACAGGGTGGGCGAGCAGTACTTC. Full variable domain (remainder filled in from reference TRBV5-5 and TRBJ2-7): DAGVTQSPTHLIKTRGQQVTLRCSPISGHKSVSWYQQVLGQGPQFIFQYYEKEERGRGNFPDRFSARQFPNYSSELNVNALLLGDSALYLCASSPWDRVGEQYFGPGTRLTVT.